A single sample is the source of the 10 T cell receptor beta chains below, sequenced in a study of response to subunit inactivated influenza vaccine. One entry per CDR3 protein results from TCRdb running MiXCR on the RT-PCR reads. The data hold roughly 630,000 distinct CDR3 sequences, with 14% observed a single time. The sequencing here drew on PBMCs from blood, taken approximately 15 days before vaccination. Receptor source: a man between 50 and 59 years old who received an inactivated influenza vaccine.

The rearrangement links TRBV20-1 to TRBJ2-3; 8 bases align to TRBD2. V dropped 3 bases and J dropped 0; count of bases not matched to a gene: 5. The CDR3 is 15 amino acids. CDR1 and CDR2 (germline): DFQATT, SNEGSKA (reference sequence). The chain's CDR3 is CSASGGATSTDTQYF. CDR3 in DNA: TGCAGTGCTAGCGGGGGGGCCACGAGCACAGATACGCAGTATTTT.

The rearrangement joins TRBV2 to TRBJ2-1; D gene unclear. CDR3 length equals 12 residues. Germline V gene sequence: CDR1 SNHLY, CDR2 FYNNEI. With 6 bases removed from V and 6 bases from J, the gap between germline ends came to 9 bases. In DNA, the CDR3 is TGTGCCAGCAGGCTGACTGGCAATGAGCAGTTCTTC. Translated: CASRLTGNEQFF.

The CDR3 reads CSVAGLAGYEQYF. The CDR3 DNA reads TGCAGCGTTGCGGGACTAGCGGGGTACGAGCAGTACTTC. The chain is built from TRBV29-1 and TRBJ2-7; 13 bases map to TRBD2. The junction had 1 base not matched to a gene; V was cut back by 4 bases and J by 4 bases. Germline loops: CDR1 SQVTM, CDR2 ANQGSEA. The CDR3 extends over 13 amino acids.

This clonotype has just a few counts. CDR3 region: CASRAVSGTDSPAGKLFF. The CDR3, as DNA: TGTGCCAGCAGAGCAGTTTCCGGGACAGACTCCCCCGCGGGAAAACTGTTTTTT. The chain joins TRBV6-1 to TRBJ1-4; the match to TRBD1 covers 7 bases. Germline-derived CDR1 and CDR2 are MNHNS and SASEGT. V gave up 6 bases and J gave up 10 bases; unmatched junction bases: 23. The CDR3 covers 18 residues.

This clonotype was seen a few times. The genes are TRBV11-1 and TRBJ2-2; 9 bases map to TRBD2. J lost 2 bases, V lost 3 bases, and 10 bases had no gene match. Germline V gives CDR1 SGHAT, CDR2 FQDESV (reference sequence). The CDR3 totals 18 residues. This chain's CDR3 is CASSLSSGEPINTGELFF. Here the CDR3 DNA reads TGTGCCAGCAGCTTGTCTAGCGGGGAGCCTATAAACACCGGGGAGCTGTTTTTT.

Note on this clonotype: No conserved phenylalanine or tryptophan is present at the end of the CDR3, so a read error is the likely explanation. This chain links TRBV3-1 with TRBJ1-1; D not certain. Trimming shortened V by 1 base and J by 6 bases, and 12 bases separated the two germline ends. Per the germline V gene, CDR1 is LGHDT and CDR2 is YNNKEL (reference sequence). The CDR3 covers 14 residues. The chain's CDR3 is CASSQGGRAAEAFL. The CDR3, as DNA: TGTGCCAGCAGCCAAGGTGGGAGGGCCGCTGAAGCTTTCTTA.

At least ten counts were recorded for this clonotype. V and J are TRBV20-1 and TRBJ1-1; D is undetermined. From germline, CDR1 is DFQATT and CDR2 SNEGSKA (reference sequence). The CDR3 has 13 residues. V was pared by 8 bases and J by 0 bases, with 13 bases between. This CDR3 is CSPSDGMNTEAFF. CDR3 DNA: TGCAGTCCAAGCGATGGCATGAACACTGAAGCTTTCTTT.

The sample holds a few counts of this clonotype. This chain joins TRBV20-1 and TRBJ2-7; 7 bases agree with TRBD2. Looked up from germline, CDR1 is DFQATT and CDR2 is SNEGSKA (reference sequence). J was trimmed by 3 bases and V by 0 bases; bases with no gene match: 11. The length of the CDR3 is 16 residues. The CDR3 is CSARDRLAGNGYEQYF. CDR3 coding DNA: TGCAGTGCTAGAGATCGACTAGCCGGAAATGGCTACGAGCAGTACTTC.

This clonotype has just a few counts. The rearrangement links TRBV7-8 to TRBJ2-7; D gene uncertain. V gave up 2 bases and J gave up 7 bases, with 12 bases separating them. The CDR3 sequence is 13 residues long. Looked up from germline, CDR1 is SGHVS and CDR2 is FQNEAQ. The DNA for the CDR3 is TGTGCCAGCAGCTTACCCGGCGGCGAGGAGCAGTACTTC. Translating gives CASSLPGGEEQYF.

This clonotype was detected ten times or more. The rearrangement uses TRBV7-8 and TRBJ2-3, with TRBD2 as a possible D gene (5 bases). Between the trimmed V and J ends, which lost 7 bases and 1 base, there was a span of 12 bases. The CDR3 covers 14 residues. Germline lookup yields CDR1 SGHVS and CDR2 FQNEAQ. In nucleotides, the CDR3 is TGTGCCAGCAAGAGGGAGCCTCGCACAGATACGCAGTATTTT. This gives the protein CASKREPRTDTQYF.